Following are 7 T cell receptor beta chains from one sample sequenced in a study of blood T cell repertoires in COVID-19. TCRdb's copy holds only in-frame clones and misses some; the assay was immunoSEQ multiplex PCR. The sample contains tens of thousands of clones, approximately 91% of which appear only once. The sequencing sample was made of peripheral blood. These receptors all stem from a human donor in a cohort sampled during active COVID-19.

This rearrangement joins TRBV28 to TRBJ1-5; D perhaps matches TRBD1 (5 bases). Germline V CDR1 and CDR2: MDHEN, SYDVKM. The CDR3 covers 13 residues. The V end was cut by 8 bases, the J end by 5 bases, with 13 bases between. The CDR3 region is CASEDSLYQPQHF. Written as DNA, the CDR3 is TGTGCCAGCGAAGACAGTCTGTATCAGCCCCAGCATTTT.

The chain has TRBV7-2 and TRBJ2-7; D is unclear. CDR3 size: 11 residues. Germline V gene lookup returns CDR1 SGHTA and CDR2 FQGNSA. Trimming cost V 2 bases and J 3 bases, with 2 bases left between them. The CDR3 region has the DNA TGTGCCAGCAGCTTACACTACGAGCAGTACTTC. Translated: CASSLHYEQYF.

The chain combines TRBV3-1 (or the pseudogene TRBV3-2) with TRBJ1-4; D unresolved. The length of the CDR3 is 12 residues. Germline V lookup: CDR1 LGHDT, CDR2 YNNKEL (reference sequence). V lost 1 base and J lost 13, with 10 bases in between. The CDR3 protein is CASSQGRSRLFF. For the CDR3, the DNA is TGTGCCAGCAGCCAAGGTCGGAGCAGACTGTTTTTT.

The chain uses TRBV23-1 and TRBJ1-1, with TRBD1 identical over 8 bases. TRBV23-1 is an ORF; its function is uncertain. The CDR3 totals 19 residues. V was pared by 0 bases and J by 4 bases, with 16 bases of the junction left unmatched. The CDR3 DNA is TGCGCCAGCAGTCAATCGATGCCAGGGGGCGCTCAAATGGTCACTGAAGCTTTCTTT. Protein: CASSQSMPGGAQMVTEAFF.

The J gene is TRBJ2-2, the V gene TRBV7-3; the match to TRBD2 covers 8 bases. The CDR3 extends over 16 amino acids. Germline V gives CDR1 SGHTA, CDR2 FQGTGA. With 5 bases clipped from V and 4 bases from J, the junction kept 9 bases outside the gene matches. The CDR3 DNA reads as TGTGCCAGCAGCCAATTCGGGAGGGCGGGCACCGGGGAGCTGTTTTTT. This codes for CASSQFGRAGTGELFF.

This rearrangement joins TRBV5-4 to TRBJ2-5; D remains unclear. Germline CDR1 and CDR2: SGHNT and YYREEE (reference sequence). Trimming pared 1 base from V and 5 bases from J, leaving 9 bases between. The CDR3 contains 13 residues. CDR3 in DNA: TGTGCCAGCAGCTTGTTTACGGGTGAGACCCAGTACTTC. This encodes CASSLFTGETQYF.

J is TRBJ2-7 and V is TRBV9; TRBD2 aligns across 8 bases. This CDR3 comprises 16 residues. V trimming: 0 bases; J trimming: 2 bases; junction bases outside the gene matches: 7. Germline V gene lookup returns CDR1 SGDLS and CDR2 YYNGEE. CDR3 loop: CASSVGDGRATYEQYF. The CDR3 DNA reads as TGTGCCAGCAGCGTAGGAGACGGGAGGGCGACCTACGAGCAGTACTTC.